This TCR beta chain was sequenced for a study of blood T cells in healthy people across ages. Study-wide results and limits: CMV infection status of these donors was not known.

Points on this clonotype: Its antigen is unidentified.

This CDR3 is built from 11 residues. Germline V gives CDR1 SEHNR, CDR2 FQNEAQ (reference sequence). The V gene lost 11 bases and the J gene lost 4 bases, with 11 bases spanning the gap. Donors gave about 10 milliliters of peripheral blood apiece. Alongside a J-beta primer mix, a sample-barcoded 5' primer served in a second PCR lasting about 7 to 11 cycles. TCRdb re-analysed the 5' RACE reads in MiXCR, keeping a single row per CDR3 protein. The table has more than 1.4 million distinct CDR3 sequences, 42% seen once; the top ten hold roughly 7.9%. Sample: blood. This TCR was sampled from a woman aged 18-29 years in good health. The chain links TRBV7-9 to TRBJ2-5, with a possible D match to TRBD2 (6 bases). In nucleotides, the CDR3 is TGTGCCGGAGGGACGGGAGAGACCCAGTACTTC. The encoded protein is CAGGTGETQYF.